A single sample gave rise to the 28 T cell receptor beta chains below, sequenced in a study of cytomegalovirus exposure and HLA in healthy donors (dated by TCRdb to between 2016 and 2019). The library relied on the immunoSEQ multiplex PCR assay. Held by TCRdb, this immuneACCESS table contains in-frame sequences only and omits some clones. Under half of the omission traces to an unresolved V gene where checked; the cause of the rest is unknown. The sample contains approximately 110,000 clones, 85% to 95% of them found a single time. The ten largest clones represent less than 1.5% of the sample. The sample consisted of PBMCs. The receptors originated from a woman younger than 35 in good health and CMV-seronegative.

CDR3: CASSVWGTQETQYF. The CDR3 DNA reads TGTGCCAGCAGCGTCTGGGGGACTCAAGAGACCCAGTACTTC. This rearrangement joins TRBV9 to TRBJ2-5; possible D gene TRBD2, 6 bases. This CDR3 is 14 amino acids long. Germline CDR1 and CDR2: SGDLS and YYNGEE. The ends were cut back, 2 bases at V and 2 bases at J, with 10 bases in the middle.

This clone showed up just a few times. This chain connects TRBV11-2 to TRBJ2-3; D uncertain. CDR3 length: 14 residues. Trimming took 5 bases from V and 5 from J, leaving 14 bases between them. Per germline, CDR1 SGHAT and CDR2 FQNNGV. CDR3 sequence reads: CASSPFSRGDTQYF. The CDR3 DNA reads TGTGCCAGCAGCCCCTTCTCTCGCGGAGATACGCAGTATTTT.

CDR3 sequence: CASLGEEGQGLDYGYTF. In DNA form, the CDR3 reads TGTGCCAGCCTAGGAGAGGAGGGACAGGGCTTAGACTATGGCTACACCTTC. The chain couples TRBV21-1 to TRBJ1-2; TRBD1 is the table's D call, not checked against the DNA. TRBV21-1 is described as a pseudogene. This CDR3 has 17 amino acids.

This chain uses TRBV2 with TRBJ2-7; TRBD1 matches 7 bases. The length of the CDR3 is 12 residues. Germline values: CDR1 SNHLY, CDR2 FYNNEI. Germline trimming cut 5 bases from V and 4 bases from J; bases unmatched to any gene: 2. This chain's CDR3 is CASSLTGYEQYF. The CDR3 DNA reads as TGTGCCAGCAGTTTGACAGGGTACGAGCAGTACTTC.

The chain uses TRBV14 and TRBJ2-5; maybe TRBD1 (5 bases). The ends were cut back, 3 bases at V and 5 bases at J, with 10 bases in the middle. The CDR3 totals 13 residues. In germline, CDR1 is SGHDN, CDR2 FVKESK. The CDR3 spells CASSQGRRETQYF. Here the CDR3 DNA reads TGTGCCAGCAGCCAGGGGCGACGCGAGACCCAGTACTTC.

This clone has just one count. This rearrangement joins TRBV30 to TRBJ1-1; a possible D gene is TRBD1 (5 bases). V was shortened by 3 bases and J by 2 bases, with 7 bases between the two germline ends. The germline CDR1 and CDR2 sequences are GTSNPN and SVGIG (reference sequence). CDR3 length: 12 amino acids. CDR3 sequence: CAWRTVNTEAFF. CDR3 in DNA: TGTGCCTGGAGGACAGTCAACACTGAAGCTTTCTTT.

V is TRBV4-1 and J is TRBJ2-5, with 7 bases aligning to TRBD2. In germline, CDR1 is MGHRA, CDR2 YSYEKL. Trimming cost V 3 bases and J 5 bases; bases outside gene matches: 6. The CDR3 covers 14 residues. This chain's CDR3 is CASSQLADGETQYF. Written as DNA, the CDR3 is TGCGCCAGCAGCCAGCTAGCGGACGGGGAGACCCAGTACTTC.

The J gene is TRBJ2-1, the V gene TRBV2; D call uncertain. This CDR3 is built from 11 residues. V gave up 7 bases and J gave up 9 bases, with 10 bases separating them. CDR1 SNHLY and CDR2 FYNNEI come from the germline V gene. As DNA, the CDR3 is TGTGCCAGCAAACGAGATGGTGAGCAGTTCTTC. Translated: CASKRDGEQFF.

The V gene is TRBV5-1, the J gene TRBJ2-5; D might be TRBD1 (7 bases). Germline loops: CDR1 SGHRS, CDR2 YFSETQ. V lost 2 bases and J 5 bases, leaving 13 bases between the germline ends. The CDR3 consists of 14 residues. The CDR3 sequence: CASSLGRGRETQYF. The DNA of the CDR3 is TGCGCCAGCAGCTTAGGCAGGGGGAGGGAGACCCAGTACTTC.

The chain links TRBV20-1 to TRBJ2-2, with D maybe TRBD2 (5 bases). The V and J ends lost 6 bases and 9 bases respectively, with 11 bases between them. CDR3 length: 11 residues. Germline CDR1 and CDR2: DFQATT and SNEGSKA (reference sequence). CDR3 in amino acids: CSARGQRELFF. Written as DNA, the CDR3 is TGCAGTGCCCGGGGTCAACGGGAGCTGTTTTTT.

V and J are TRBV5-1 and TRBJ2-5; the match to TRBD2 covers 9 bases. Germline lookup yields CDR1 SGHRS and CDR2 YFSETQ. This CDR3 has 15 amino acids. V lost 4 bases and J lost 4; bases outside the gene matches: 8. The CDR3 loop is CASSEGGGALETQYF. The CDR3 nucleotides are TGCGCCAGCAGCGAAGGCGGGGGGGCCCTAGAGACCCAGTACTTC.

The V gene is TRBV5-1, the J gene TRBJ1-6; D is possibly TRBD1 (5 bases). CDR3 length equals 14 residues. With 3 bases removed from V and 7 bases from J, the gap between germline ends came to 11 bases. Germline CDR1 and CDR2: SGHRS and YFSETQ. The CDR3 DNA reads as TGCGCCAGCAGCTCCGGGACTCTAAATTCACCCCTCCACTTT. Protein sequence: CASSSGTLNSPLHF.

This chain uses TRBV5-1 with TRBJ2-2, with 7 nucleotides matching TRBD2. This CDR3 is built from 15 residues. Losses at the gene ends were 7 bases for V and 3 bases for J; bases not matched to a gene: 9. Germline loops: CDR1 SGHRS, CDR2 YFSETQ. CDR3 nucleotides: TGCGCCAGCGCTTGGGGAGGGACGGACACCGGGGAGCTGTTTTTT. It is translated as CASAWGGTDTGELFF. Together with reference TRBV5-1 and TRBJ2-2, the CDR3 gives the full variable domain: KAGVTQTPRYLIKTRGQQVTLSCSPISGHRSVSWYQQTPGQGLQFLFEYFSETQRNKGNFPGRFSGRQFSNSRSEMNVSTLELGDSALYLCASAWGGTDTGELFFGEGSRLTVL.

The J gene is TRBJ2-2, the V gene TRBV29-1; D may be TRBD1 (6 bases). Trimming removed 7 bases at V and 4 bases at J, with 16 bases between. The CDR3 is 14 amino acids. Germline V gene data show CDR1 as SQVTM and CDR2 as ANQGSEA. For the CDR3, the DNA is TGCAGCGCCGAACGGACAGAAGCCACCGGGGAGCTGTTTTTT. Amino acids: CSAERTEATGELFF.

The V and J genes are TRBV30 and TRBJ1-6; the D gene is possibly TRBD1 (6 bases). Germline CDR1 reads GTSNPN; CDR2 reads SVGIG (reference sequence). V was cut by 1 base and J by 10 bases, with 11 bases left in between. The CDR3 sequence is 13 residues long. The DNA of the CDR3 is TGTGCCTGGAGTGGTCTAGGGGGATCACCCCTCCACTTT. Its translation is CAWSGLGGSPLHF.

The chain joins TRBV28 to TRBJ2-5; tentative D call: TRBD2 (6 bases). Germline V gives CDR1 MDHEN, CDR2 SYDVKM. This CDR3 is built from 17 residues. V was trimmed by 3 bases and J by 1 base, leaving 18 bases between them. The CDR3 nucleotides read TGTGCCAGCAGTTTTCTCGGAGGAGCGGGCGTCCAAGAGACCCAGTACTTC. It translates to CASSFLGGAGVQETQYF.

V usage is TRBV5-1 and J usage is TRBJ1-1, with D maybe TRBD1 (5 bases). Trimming left V 2 bases short and J 5 bases short, with 16 bases between. The CDR3 has 15 amino acids. Per germline, CDR1 SGHRS and CDR2 YFSETQ. CDR3: CASSFGRGSETEAFF. DNA of the CDR3: TGCGCCAGCAGCTTTGGTAGGGGTTCAGAAACTGAAGCTTTCTTT.

The chain is built from TRBV7-2 and TRBJ2-5; no definite D call. Germline V CDR1 and CDR2: SGHTA, FQGNSA. Trimming cost V 4 bases and J 2 bases, with 8 bases left between them. This CDR3 is built from 13 residues. The CDR3: CASSSWPQETQYF. As DNA, the CDR3 is TGTGCCAGCAGCTCGTGGCCACAAGAGACCCAGTACTTC.

This chain connects TRBV4-2 to TRBJ2-3; D might be TRBD2 (5 bases). The CDR3 sequence is 16 residues long. The germline V gene has CDR1 LGHNA and CDR2 YNFKEQ. Trimming took 2 bases from V and 0 from J, leaving 12 bases between them. The CDR3 bases are TGTGCCAGCAGCCAATCGAGGGCCGCTAGCACAGATACGCAGTATTTT. Protein sequence: CASSQSRAASTDTQYF.

The chain employs TRBV11-2 and TRBJ2-5; D call uncertain. CDR3 length equals 14 residues. The V gene lost 1 base and the J gene lost 5 bases, with 11 bases spanning the gap. Per germline, CDR1 SGHAT and CDR2 FQNNGV. Here the CDR3 reads CASSLVSGVETQYF. CDR3 sequence (DNA): TGTGCCAGCAGCTTAGTATCAGGTGTCGAGACCCAGTACTTC.

The count of this clone is one. This same CDR3 is encoded by further DNA sequences in the sample. V usage is TRBV19 and J usage is TRBJ2-7; D is unresolved. V shed 6 bases and J shed 1 base, with 10 bases lying between them. Looked up from germline, CDR1 is LNHDA and CDR2 is SQIVND (reference sequence). This CDR3 has 13 residues. DNA for the CDR3: TGTGCCAGTAGCCGACAAGAGTCCTACGAGCAGTACTTC. It yields the protein CASSRQESYEQYF.

The chain is built from TRBV28 and TRBJ2-7; maybe TRBD2 (5 bases). The CDR3 loop spans 15 amino acids. CDR1 and CDR2 from the germline V gene are MDHEN and SYDVKM. Trimming removed 4 bases at V and 0 bases at J, with 13 bases between. DNA of the CDR3: TGTGCCAGCAGTTCCAATCGGCGGGTCTCCTACGAGCAGTACTTC. Encoded protein: CASSSNRRVSYEQYF.

This chain joins TRBV30 and TRBJ1-1; 8 positions agree with TRBD1. V trimming: 5 bases; J trimming: 0 bases; junction bases outside the gene matches: 14. Germline CDR1 and CDR2: GTSNPN and SVGIG (reference sequence). The CDR3 sequence is 17 residues long. CDR3 region: CAWAPSGQGRVNTEAFF. For the CDR3, the DNA is TGTGCCTGGGCCCCAAGCGGACAGGGCAGGGTGAACACTGAAGCTTTCTTT.

This clone showed up just once. The chain has TRBV5-1 and TRBJ1-1; the D gene is possibly TRBD1 (6 bases). Trimming left V 5 bases short and J 0 bases short, with 17 bases between. This CDR3 region has 16 residues. Germline values: CDR1 SGHRS, CDR2 YFSETQ. The chain's CDR3 is CASSSDPDRLNTEAFF. The CDR3 nucleotides read TGCGCCAGCAGTTCTGACCCTGACAGGTTGAACACTGAAGCTTTCTTT.

The rearrangement links TRBV30 to TRBJ2-7; TRBD2 matches at 11 bases. The CDR3 consists of 19 residues. The germline V gene has CDR1 GTSNPN and CDR2 SVGIG (reference sequence). With V trimmed by 0 bases and J by 0 bases, 13 bases remained unmatched. CDR3 residues: CAWSVSQSSGGLSSYEQYF. DNA of the CDR3: TGTGCCTGGAGTGTTTCCCAGTCTAGCGGGGGGCTCAGCTCCTACGAGCAGTACTTC.

The chain carries TRBV27 and TRBJ2-7, with 9 bases matching TRBD2. Trimming removed 5 bases from V and 2 bases from J; junction bases left unmatched: 7. The CDR3 length is 15 residues. Germline lookup yields CDR1 MNHEY and CDR2 SMNVEV (reference sequence). The CDR3 loop reads CASSLGASGAYEQYF. The CDR3 region has the DNA TGTGCCAGCAGTCTCGGGGCTAGCGGGGCCTACGAGCAGTACTTC.

J is TRBJ2-3 and V is TRBV19; TRBD2 agrees at 13 bases. Germline lookup yields CDR1 LNHDA and CDR2 SQIVND (reference sequence). The J segment lost 5 bases and the V segment lost 7 bases, leaving 6 bases of the junction unmatched. This CDR3 has 15 amino acids. The CDR3 here is CASKGLAGLGDTQYF. CDR3 DNA: TGTGCCAGTAAGGGACTAGCGGGACTTGGAGATACGCAGTATTTT.

The chain joins TRBV6-1 to TRBJ1-3, with 8 bases fitting TRBD1. V lost 5 bases, J lost 4 bases, and 4 bases stayed unmatched. CDR1 is MNHNS, CDR2 SASEGT, per germline. The CDR3 is 14 amino acids. The CDR3 DNA sequence: TGTGCCAGCAGTCAGGGGGCAGGCGGAAACACCATATATTTT. Translation gives CASSQGAGGNTIYF.